Following are 18 T cell receptor beta chains from one sample sequenced in a study of radiotherapy plus CTLA-4 blockade in lung cancer. The table came from immunoSEQ multiplex PCR; TCRdb's copy has only in-frame clones and leaves some out. The data hold 90,000 to 100,000 clones, with 85% to 90% observed a single time. Sequences were derived from peripheral blood, sampled from a patient treated with radiotherapy plus ipilimumab. The receptors here all came from a human donor with non-small cell lung cancer that progressed on radiotherapy plus ipilimumab.

The chain combines TRBV4-2 with TRBJ2-3, with TRBD1 as a possible D gene (7 bases). The CDR3 has 17 amino acids. Trimming shortened V by 0 bases and J by 3 bases, and 16 bases separated the two germline ends. Looked up from germline, CDR1 is LGHNA and CDR2 is YNFKEQ. As DNA, the CDR3 is TGTGCCAGCAGCCAAGATCTTGGGGCAGGGGGGACAGATACGCAGTATTTT. Amino acid sequence: CASSQDLGAGGTDTQYF.

Only a few counts were recorded for this clone. The gene calls are TRBV7-9 and TRBJ1-4, with 10 bases aligning to TRBD1. CDR1 is SEHNR, CDR2 FQNEAQ, per germline (reference sequence). V dropped 5 bases and J dropped 8; count of bases not matched to a gene: 11. The CDR3 totals 16 residues. Here the CDR3 reads CASSPAGQGSKEKLFF. For the CDR3, the DNA is TGTGCCAGCAGCCCCGCGGGACAGGGGAGTAAGGAAAAACTGTTTTTT.

This sequence joins TRBV2 and TRBJ2-7, with D tentatively TRBD1 or TRBD2 (5 bases each). The CDR3 consists of 14 residues. Deletions cut 5 bases from V and 0 bases from J, with 11 bases between. CDR1 and CDR2 from the germline V gene are SNHLY and FYNNEI. CDR3 sequence (DNA): TGTGCCAGCAGTAACCCCGGGACCTCCTACGAGCAGTACTTC. Translation: CASSNPGTSYEQYF.

The chain employs TRBV5-1 and TRBJ1-2; no reliable D call. This CDR3 is 16 amino acids long. CDR1 is SGHRS, CDR2 YFSETQ, per germline. Trimming took 4 bases from V and 0 from J, leaving 16 bases between them. The chain's CDR3 is CASSPPLAGANYGYTF. CDR3 in DNA: TGCGCCAGCAGCCCGCCCTTGGCAGGAGCTAACTATGGCTACACCTTC.

This clone was found once. CDR3 DNA sequence: TGCGCCAGCAGCCTCATGGGACAGGGTAACTATGGCTACACCTTC. This encodes CASSLMGQGNYGYTF. The J gene is TRBJ1-2, the V gene TRBV4-1; 9 positions agree with TRBD1. The CDR3 is 15 residues long. V dropped 4 bases and J dropped 1; count of bases not matched to a gene: 4. Per the germline V gene, CDR1 is MGHRA and CDR2 is YSYEKL.

The chain carries TRBV5-1 and TRBJ2-7; D not certain. The CDR3 has 14 amino acids. Germline V gives CDR1 SGHRS, CDR2 YFSETQ. Trimming pared 1 base from V and 2 bases from J, leaving 10 bases between. The CDR3 here is CASSLSTITYEQYF. The DNA for the CDR3 is TGCGCCAGCAGCTTGTCTACGATCACCTACGAGCAGTACTTC.

This rearrangement joins TRBV5-1 to TRBJ2-1; unclear D gene. The CDR3 contains 15 residues. V was pared by 0 bases and J by 0 bases, with 7 bases between. Germline CDR1 and CDR2: SGHRS and YFSETQ. The CDR3 DNA reads as TGCGCCAGCAGCTTGGAGCCCAGCTCCTACAATGAGCAGTTCTTC. This codes for CASSLEPSSYNEQFF.

The CDR3 here is CASSLVAGPQETQYF. The CDR3 coding sequence is TGCGCCAGCAGCTTGGTTGCAGGACCACAAGAGACCCAGTACTTC. The rearrangement joins TRBV5-1 to TRBJ2-5; no definite D call. CDR3 length equals 15 residues. Germline CDR1 is SGHRS and CDR2 is YFSETQ. The ends were cut back, 0 bases at V and 2 bases at J, with 11 bases in the middle.

This clone has only one observation. The chain recombines TRBV18 with TRBJ2-7; D gene ambiguous. The CDR3 is 14 residues long. Looked up from germline, CDR1 is KGHSH and CDR2 is LQKENI. Trimming removed 6 bases from V and 2 bases from J, with 14 bases in between. The CDR3 reads CASSLFSQAYEQYF. DNA of the CDR3: TGTGCCAGCTCCCTGTTTTCCCAAGCCTACGAGCAGTACTTC.

This clone was observed a single time. This rearrangement joins TRBV5-1 to TRBJ2-5; 11 bases agree with TRBD2. The J call may be faulty, since TRBJ2-7 better matches the DNA end. CDR3 size: 19 residues. Germline V lookup: CDR1 SGHRS, CDR2 YFSETQ. Written as DNA, the CDR3 is TGCGCCAGCAGCTTGGGGAAGACAGACCGACTAGCGGGAACCTACGAGCAGTACTTC. Translation gives CASSLGKTDRLAGTYEQYF.

V gene TRBV5-1 combines with J gene TRBJ2-5, with D possibly matching TRBD1 (6 bases). The germline V and J ends were trimmed by 8 bases and 2 bases, with 19 bases remaining between them. Germline CDR1 SGHRS, CDR2 YFSETQ. This CDR3 comprises 15 residues. The CDR3 protein is CASRVLNRAQETQYF. CDR3 coding DNA: TGCGCCAGTCGGGTTTTAAACAGGGCTCAAGAGACCCAGTACTTC.

This chain uses TRBV30 with TRBJ1-1; 7 nucleotides line up with TRBD1. The J segment lost 5 bases and the V segment lost 6 bases, leaving 6 bases of the junction unmatched. CDR1 and CDR2 from the germline V gene are GTSNPN and SVGIG (reference sequence). CDR3 length: 12 amino acids. The CDR3 region is CACYRGRTEAFF. The CDR3 bases are TGTGCCTGCTACAGGGGACGGACTGAAGCTTTCTTT.

The V gene is TRBV9, the J gene TRBJ2-5; TRBD2 matches 8 bases. The CDR3 contains 14 residues. V shed 7 bases and J 1 base; nucleotides not matched to a gene: 6. Germline V lookup: CDR1 SGDLS, CDR2 YYNGEE. The CDR3 DNA reads as TGTGCCAGCGCTCGGGGGGGCCCCCAAGAGACCCAGTACTTC. Its protein is CASARGGPQETQYF.

The gene calls are TRBV5-1 and TRBJ1-1; D is uncertain. This CDR3 has 15 amino acids. The V gene lost 4 bases and the J gene lost 2 bases, with 15 bases spanning the gap. Per germline, CDR1 SGHRS and CDR2 YFSETQ. CDR3 nucleotides: TGCGCCAGCAGCCTTCCCACCGGCACAAACACTGAAGCTTTCTTT. Amino acids: CASSLPTGTNTEAFF.

The rearrangement uses TRBV7-8 and TRBJ2-1; 11 bases fit TRBD2. The CDR3 is made up of 15 amino acids. V shed 5 bases, J shed 2 bases, and the junction held 2 bases outside the gene matches. Germline values: CDR1 SGHVS, CDR2 FQNEAQ. This chain's CDR3 is CASSALAGAYNEQFF. Here the CDR3 DNA reads TGTGCCAGCAGCGCACTAGCGGGAGCCTACAATGAGCAGTTCTTC. Variable domain in full (rest from reference TRBV7-8 and TRBJ2-1): GAGVSQSPRYKVAKRGQDVALRCDPISGHVSLFWYQQALGQGPEFLTYFQNEAQLDKSGLPSDRFFAERPEGSVSTLKIQRTQQEDSAVYLCASSALAGAYNEQFFGPGTRLTVL.

The gene calls are TRBV6-1 and TRBJ2-7; D may be TRBD1 or TRBD2 (6 bases each). CDR1 is MNHNS, CDR2 SASEGT, per germline. This CDR3 contains 13 residues. The CDR3 sequence: CVLGGGGSYEQYF. The CDR3 DNA reads as TGTGTCCTAGGAGGGGGAGGTAGCTACGAGCAGTACTTC.

Here the CDR3 DNA reads TGTGCCAGCAACGAGCCCGGGGGTCACAATGAGCAGTTCTTC. It specifies CASNEPGGHNEQFF. The chain employs TRBV6-6 and TRBJ2-1, with D possibly matching TRBD2 (6 bases). With 7 bases removed from V and 5 bases from J, the gap between germline ends came to 15 bases. The germline V gene encodes CDR1 MNHNY and CDR2 SVGAGI (reference sequence). This CDR3 is built from 14 residues.

CDR3 region: CASSLESAMNTEAFF. CDR3 sequence (DNA): TGTGCCAGCAGCTTAGAATCGGCTATGAACACTGAAGCTTTCTTT. V usage is TRBV11-2 and J usage is TRBJ1-1; D remains ambiguous. The germline gives CDR1 SGHAT, CDR2 FQNNGV. The CDR3 sequence is 15 residues long. Deletions cut 0 bases from V and 0 bases from J, with 8 bases between.